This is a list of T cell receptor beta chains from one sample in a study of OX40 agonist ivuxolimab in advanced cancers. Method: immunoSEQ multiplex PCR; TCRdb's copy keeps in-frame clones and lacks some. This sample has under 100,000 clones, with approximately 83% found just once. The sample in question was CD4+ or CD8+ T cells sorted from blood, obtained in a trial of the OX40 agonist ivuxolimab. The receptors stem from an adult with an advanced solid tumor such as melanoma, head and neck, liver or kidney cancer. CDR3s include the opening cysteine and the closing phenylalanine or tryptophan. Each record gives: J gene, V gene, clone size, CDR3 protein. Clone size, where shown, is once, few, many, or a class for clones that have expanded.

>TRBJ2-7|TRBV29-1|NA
CSVYGTSTYEQYF
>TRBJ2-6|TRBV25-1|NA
CASSDDRAGANVLTF
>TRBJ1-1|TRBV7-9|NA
CASRKLQEADTEAFF
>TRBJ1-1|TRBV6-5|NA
CASSKPGYRNTEAFF
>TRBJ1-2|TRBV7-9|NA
CASSLGTQIAYGYTF
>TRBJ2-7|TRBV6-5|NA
CASSLGPQGSGEQYF
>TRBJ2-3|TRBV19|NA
CASSSADSVKADTQYF
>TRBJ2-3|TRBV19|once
CASRTSGSLLDTQYF
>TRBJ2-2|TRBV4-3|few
CASSHTEAGELFF
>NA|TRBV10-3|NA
CAITGQDSSEQYF
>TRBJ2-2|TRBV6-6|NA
CASSHTGNTGELFF
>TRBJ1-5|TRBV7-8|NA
CASSSGTLEVYQPQHF
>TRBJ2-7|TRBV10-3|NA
CAISERQGAYEQYF
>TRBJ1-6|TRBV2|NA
CASRLNRDRSNSPLHF
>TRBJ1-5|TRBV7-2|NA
CASSSEQVPNQPQHF